A single sample gave rise to the 32 T cell receptor beta chains below, sequenced in a study of blood T cell repertoires in COVID-19. TCRdb's table, derived via immunoSEQ multiplex PCR, lists solely in-frame clones and lacks some. The sample includes 300,000 to 450,000 clones, more than 70% of them seen just once. Input material: PBMCs or T cells enriched from blood (not recorded which). The receptor source for this set is a man aged 25-45 years who had recovered from COVID-19.

The chain employs TRBV5-4 and TRBJ1-2; 7 bases fit TRBD1. CDR3 length equals 14 residues. Germline-derived CDR1 and CDR2 are SGHNT and YYREEE (reference sequence). V lost 0 bases and J lost 4; bases outside the gene matches: 3. DNA of the CDR3: TGTGCCAGCAGCTTGGTCCAGGGGGGCTATGGCTACACCTTC. As protein: CASSLVQGGYGYTF.

The chain employs TRBV6-2 or TRBV6-3 and TRBJ1-5; 9 bases match TRBD1. The CDR3 consists of 16 residues. Germline CDR1 MNHEY, CDR2 SVGEGT. V lost 2 bases to trimming and J lost 6 bases; unmatched junction nucleotides: 8. CDR3 sequence: CASSYGNRGRGQPQHF. In DNA form, the CDR3 reads TGTGCCAGCAGTTACGGAAACAGGGGGCGCGGTCAGCCCCAGCATTTT.

V usage is TRBV12-5 and J usage is TRBJ1-1, with TRBD1 matching 7 bases. J lost 3 bases, V lost 2 bases, and 6 bases had no gene match. Germline V gene data show CDR1 as LGHNT and CDR2 as FRNRAP. This CDR3 spans 15 amino acids. In DNA form, the CDR3 reads TGTGCTAGTGGTTTGAGACTAACAGGGGACACTGAAGCTTTCTTT. Translated: CASGLRLTGDTEAFF.

The chain carries TRBV30 and TRBJ1-2, with D perhaps matching TRBD1 (5 bases). The V and J ends lost 4 bases and 1 base respectively, with 13 bases between them. Germline CDR1 and CDR2: GTSNPN and SVGIG (reference sequence). The CDR3 totals 14 residues. CDR3 coding DNA: TGTGCCTGGACCCGTGACAGTTATAACTATGGCTACACCTTC. Protein product: CAWTRDSYNYGYTF.

This rearrangement joins TRBV5-1 to TRBJ2-2; D gene uncertain. Trimming took 4 bases from V and 4 from J, leaving 11 bases between them. Germline-derived CDR1 and CDR2 are SGHRS and YFSETQ. The CDR3 sequence is 14 residues long. CDR3 nucleotide sequence: TGCGCCAGCAGCCCCGGTTCGGGCACCGGGGAGCTGTTTTTT. Its translation is CASSPGSGTGELFF.

The chain employs TRBV6-5 and TRBJ1-4; D is undetermined. Between the trimmed V and J ends, which lost 7 bases and 4 bases, there was a span of 13 bases. Germline V gives CDR1 MNHEY, CDR2 SVGAGI. The CDR3 sequence is 14 residues long. Written as DNA, the CDR3 is TGTGCCAGCAACTATGGGAGCGGTAATGAAAAACTGTTTTTT. Amino acid sequence: CASNYGSGNEKLFF.

The rearrangement joins TRBV7-2 to TRBJ2-7; tentatively, D is TRBD2 (6 bases). In germline, CDR1 is SGHTA, CDR2 FQGNSA. The CDR3 runs 14 residues. Trimming took 5 bases from V and 3 from J, leaving 14 bases between them. This CDR3 reads CASSPDIGGYEQYF. The DNA for the CDR3 is TGTGCCAGCAGCCCCGATATCGGGGGCTACGAGCAGTACTTC.

This chain uses TRBV27 with TRBJ1-2, with D maybe TRBD1 (6 bases). This CDR3 is 15 amino acids long. The germline V and J ends were trimmed by 5 bases and 8 bases, with 21 bases remaining between them. Looked up from germline, CDR1 is MNHEY and CDR2 is SMNVEV (reference sequence). The CDR3 region has the DNA TGTGCCAGCAGTAATTACAGGGTCGCGTCCGGAGGCTACACCTTC. Protein product: CASSNYRVASGGYTF.

The chain is built from TRBV2 and TRBJ1-2; no clear D. The germline CDR1 and CDR2 sequences are SNHLY and FYNNEI. CDR3 length: 14 residues. The V and J ends lost 6 bases and 2 bases respectively, with 13 bases between them. CDR3 sequence (DNA): TGTGCCAGCAGCTCCGGGGAGAGGAACTATGGCTACACCTTC. Translating it yields CASSSGERNYGYTF.

The chain uses TRBV18 and TRBJ1-5, with D tentatively TRBD1 (6 bases). V shed 5 bases and J shed 4 bases, with 9 bases lying between them. The CDR3 loop spans 13 amino acids. The V gene's germline CDR1 is KGHSH and CDR2 LQKENI. The CDR3 DNA is TGTGCCAGCTCAACAGGGTTAAATCAGCCCCAGCATTTT. Protein sequence: CASSTGLNQPQHF. The complete variable domain, with remaining parts taken from reference TRBV18 and TRBJ1-5, reads NAGVMQNPRHLVRRRGQEARLRCSPMKGHSHVYWYRQLPEEGLKFMVYLQKENIIDESGMPKERFSAEFPKEGPSILRIQQVVRGDSAAYFCASSTGLNQPQHFGDGTRLSIL.

This rearrangement joins TRBV5-5 to TRBJ1-1; D gene uncertain. CDR1 and CDR2 (germline): SGHKS, YYEKEE (reference sequence). The CDR3 sequence is 14 residues long. With 4 bases removed from V and 1 base from J, the gap between germline ends came to 11 bases. The CDR3, as DNA: TGTGCCAGCAGCATTACAGCTCAGAACACTGAAGCTTTCTTT. Translated, it gives CASSITAQNTEAFF.

The chain couples TRBV18 to TRBJ1-5; 10 nucleotides agree with TRBD1. The junction had 7 bases not matched to a gene; V was cut back by 3 bases and J by 5 bases. The CDR3 has 16 amino acids. Germline V lookup: CDR1 KGHSH, CDR2 LQKENI. The CDR3 protein is CASSPVRTGGDQPQHF. The DNA of the CDR3 is TGTGCCAGCTCACCTGTAAGGACAGGGGGTGATCAGCCCCAGCATTTT.

This clone was detected only once. The chain combines TRBV7-8 with TRBJ1-2; TRBD1 might be the D (6 bases). Germline V gives CDR1 SGHVS, CDR2 FQNEAQ. Trimming shortened V by 7 bases and J by 4 bases, and 19 bases separated the two germline ends. This CDR3 spans 15 amino acids. The CDR3 spells CASTNLQGYLYGYTF. The CDR3 bases are TGTGCCAGCACCAACCTTCAGGGGTATCTCTATGGCTACACCTTC.

CDR3 sequence reads: CAISVGGAQPQHF. CDR3 in DNA: TGTGCCATCAGTGTAGGGGGGGCTCAGCCCCAGCATTTT. The V and J genes are TRBV10-3 and TRBJ1-5; D is perhaps TRBD1 (6 bases). The CDR3 length is 13 residues. Trimming removed 4 bases from V and 6 bases from J, with 10 bases in between. The germline V gene encodes CDR1 ENHRY and CDR2 SYGVKD.

Here the CDR3 DNA reads TGTGCCAGTACAGGGGTAGAAACTGAAGCTTTCTTT. Translating gives CASTGVETEAFF. This chain joins TRBV10-3 and TRBJ1-1, with 7 bases lining up with TRBD1. The ends lost 10 bases at V and 5 bases at J; junction bases unmatched: 7. Germline CDR1 and CDR2: ENHRY and SYGVKD. CDR3 length: 12 amino acids.

The J gene is TRBJ2-2, the V gene TRBV3-1 (or the pseudogene TRBV3-2), with a weak D call TRBD1 (5 bases). Germline CDR1 and CDR2: LGHDT and YNNKEL (reference sequence). V dropped 0 bases and J dropped 2 bases, with 7 bases sitting between them. The CDR3 runs 15 residues. CDR3 DNA sequence: TGTGCCAGCAGCCAAGAGGGGCTCAACACCGGGGAGCTGTTTTTT. Protein sequence: CASSQEGLNTGELFF.

The chain combines TRBV11-2 with TRBJ2-7; D not certain. Trimming shortened V by 0 bases and J by 0 bases, and 9 bases separated the two germline ends. The germline CDR1 and CDR2 sequences are SGHAT and FQNNGV. The CDR3 totals 15 residues. The CDR3 sequence: CASSLDLMSSYEQYF. The CDR3 nucleotides are TGTGCCAGCAGCTTAGATCTAATGAGCTCCTACGAGCAGTACTTC. Filled out from reference TRBV11-2 and TRBJ2-7, the complete variable domain reads EAGVAQSPRYKIIEKRQSVAFWCNPISGHATLYWYQQILGQGPKLLIQFQNNGVVDDSQLPKDRFSAERLKGVDSTLKIQPAKLEDSAVYLCASSLDLMSSYEQYFGPGTRLTVT.

The chain couples TRBV18 to TRBJ1-6; D remains ambiguous. V was clipped by 3 bases and J by 6 bases, with 6 bases between them. Germline loops: CDR1 KGHSH, CDR2 LQKENI. This CDR3 has 13 amino acids. This CDR3 reads CASSPFLNSPLHF. In DNA, the CDR3 is TGTGCCAGCTCACCTTTCCTTAATTCACCCCTCCACTTT.

This sequence joins TRBV4-2 and TRBJ1-5; TRBD1 agrees at 7 bases. V was clipped by 0 bases and J by 6 bases; unmatched bases: 8. This CDR3 has 16 amino acids. Germline V gene lookup returns CDR1 LGHNA and CDR2 YNFKEQ. CDR3 protein: CASSQEGGQSFQPQHF. DNA of the CDR3: TGTGCCAGCAGCCAAGAGGGGGGACAGAGCTTTCAGCCCCAGCATTTT.

On this clone: Other DNA sequences in the sample encode the same CDR3. The DNA of the CDR3 is TGTGCCAGTAGTAGGGGGGGTCAGCCCCAGCATTTT. Its translation is CASSRGGQPQHF. The V call is TRBV19, the J call TRBJ1-5, with TRBD1 as a possible D gene (5 bases). CDR1 and CDR2 (germline): LNHDA, SQIVND (reference sequence). The CDR3 covers 12 residues. V dropped 4 bases and J dropped 6 bases, with 7 bases sitting between them.

The CDR3 coding sequence is TGTGCCAGCTCACCGGGCAGTGCCCTCCACTTT. This codes for CASSPGSALHF. The genes are TRBV18 and TRBJ1-6; no firm D call. This CDR3 comprises 11 residues. Germline CDR1 reads KGHSH; CDR2 reads LQKENI. V was clipped by 3 bases and J by 14 bases, with 8 bases between them.

The rearrangement links TRBV6-5 to TRBJ1-2; the D is unclear. The V and J ends lost 6 bases and 2 bases respectively, with 7 bases between them. CDR3 length: 12 residues. Germline lookup yields CDR1 MNHEY and CDR2 SVGAGI. The CDR3 reads CASRDLNYGYTF. As DNA, the CDR3 is TGTGCCAGCAGAGACTTAAACTATGGCTACACCTTC.

V gene TRBV5-1 combines with J gene TRBJ1-4; D is unresolved. The CDR3 spans 14 residues. Germline CDR1 is SGHRS and CDR2 is YFSETQ. V was trimmed by 0 bases and J by 3 bases, leaving 6 bases between them. Here the CDR3 DNA reads TGCGCCAGCAGCTTGGATAATCCTAATGAAAAACTGTTTTTT. It is translated as CASSLDNPNEKLFF. The entire variable domain, with the rest obtained from reference TRBV5-1 and TRBJ1-4, is as follows: KAGVTQTPRYLIKTRGQQVTLSCSPISGHRSVSWYQQTPGQGLQFLFEYFSETQRNKGNFPGRFSGRQFSNSRSEMNVSTLELGDSALYLCASSLDNPNEKLFFGSGTQLSVL.

This chain joins TRBV9 and TRBJ1-4; 9 nucleotides agree with TRBD1. J gave up 8 bases and V 7 bases, and 9 bases lay outside the gene matches. The germline V gene has CDR1 SGDLS and CDR2 YYNGEE. The CDR3 has 14 residues. CDR3 nucleotides: TGTGCCAGCGGAAACAGGGGGCCGGGGGAAAAACTGTTTTTT. Amino acid sequence: CASGNRGPGEKLFF.

The rearrangement links TRBV6-6 to TRBJ1-5; TRBD1 agrees at 10 bases. The germline V gene has CDR1 MNHNY and CDR2 SVGAGI (reference sequence). V shed 5 bases and J 2 bases; nucleotides not matched to a gene: 9. The CDR3 is made up of 17 amino acids. For the CDR3, the DNA is TGTGCCAGCAGTCAGCGGACCGGGACAGGGGGCAATCAGCCCCAGCATTTT. It translates to CASSQRTGTGGNQPQHF.

V is TRBV7-9 and J is TRBJ1-1; possible D gene TRBD1, 5 bases. The germline V gene has CDR1 SEHNR and CDR2 FQNEAQ (reference sequence). This CDR3 is built from 17 residues. Trimming left V 1 base short and J 1 base short, with 16 bases between. The CDR3 DNA is TGTGCCAGCAGCTTAGTGATATCGATCCAGGGGAACACTGAAGCTTTCTTT. Translated: CASSLVISIQGNTEAFF.

The chain joins TRBV30 to TRBJ2-5; 10 nucleotides agree with TRBD2. The V gene's germline CDR1 is GTSNPN and CDR2 SVGIG (reference sequence). The CDR3 is 16 amino acids. With 0 bases clipped from V and 4 bases from J, the junction kept 8 bases outside the gene matches. The chain's CDR3 is CAWSVGASGGPETQYF. The CDR3 nucleotides read TGTGCCTGGAGTGTAGGGGCTAGCGGGGGTCCAGAGACCCAGTACTTC.

The CDR3 is CSVHRGSGNTIYF. CDR3 nucleotides: TGCAGCGTTCACAGGGGGTCCGGAAACACCATATATTTT. This chain joins TRBV29-1 and TRBJ1-3; 8 bases fit TRBD1. This CDR3 has 13 amino acids. Trimming removed 5 bases from V and 4 bases from J; junction bases left unmatched: 4. The V gene's germline CDR1 is SQVTM and CDR2 ANQGSEA.

The CDR3 protein is CAWSPGQGENEQFF. CDR3 coding DNA: TGTGCCTGGAGCCCGGGACAGGGAGAGAATGAGCAGTTCTTC. The rearrangement joins TRBV30 to TRBJ2-1, with 9 nucleotides matching TRBD1. The CDR3 is 14 residues long. CDR1 and CDR2 (germline): GTSNPN, SVGIG (reference sequence). Losses at the gene ends were 3 bases for V and 7 bases for J; bases not matched to a gene: 7.

The rearrangement links TRBV15 to TRBJ2-7; a possible D gene is TRBD2 (5 bases). Germline V gene data show CDR1 as LNHNV and CDR2 as YYDKDF (reference sequence). CDR3 length: 15 residues. Trimming took 0 bases from V and 3 from J, leaving 12 bases between them. The CDR3 is CATSRDRGRGYEQYF. The CDR3 DNA follows: TGTGCCACCAGCAGAGATCGAGGGAGAGGCTACGAGCAGTACTTC.

This chain connects TRBV5-4 to TRBJ2-3, with 7 bases matching TRBD1. V lost 4 bases to trimming and J lost 2 bases; unmatched junction nucleotides: 7. Germline-derived CDR1 and CDR2 are SGHNT and YYREEE (reference sequence). The CDR3 extends over 15 amino acids. The CDR3 region is CASSADRANTDTQYF. DNA for the CDR3: TGTGCCAGCAGCGCAGACAGGGCGAACACAGATACGCAGTATTTT. Supplemented by reference TRBV5-4 and TRBJ2-3, the full variable domain reads ETGVTQSPTHLIKTRGQQVTLRCSSQSGHNTVSWYQQALGQGPQFIFQYYREEENGRGNFPPRFSGLQFPNYSSELNVNALELDDSALYLCASSADRANTDTQYFGPGTRLTVL.

This clone appeared a single time. The rearrangement uses TRBV27 and TRBJ1-1; D call uncertain. Germline loops: CDR1 MNHEY, CDR2 SMNVEV (reference sequence). The germline V and J ends were trimmed by 0 bases and 6 bases, with 8 bases remaining between them. CDR3 length: 13 residues. CDR3 region: CASSLSTGAEAFF. The CDR3 region has the DNA TGTGCCAGCAGTTTATCGACCGGAGCTGAAGCTTTCTTT.